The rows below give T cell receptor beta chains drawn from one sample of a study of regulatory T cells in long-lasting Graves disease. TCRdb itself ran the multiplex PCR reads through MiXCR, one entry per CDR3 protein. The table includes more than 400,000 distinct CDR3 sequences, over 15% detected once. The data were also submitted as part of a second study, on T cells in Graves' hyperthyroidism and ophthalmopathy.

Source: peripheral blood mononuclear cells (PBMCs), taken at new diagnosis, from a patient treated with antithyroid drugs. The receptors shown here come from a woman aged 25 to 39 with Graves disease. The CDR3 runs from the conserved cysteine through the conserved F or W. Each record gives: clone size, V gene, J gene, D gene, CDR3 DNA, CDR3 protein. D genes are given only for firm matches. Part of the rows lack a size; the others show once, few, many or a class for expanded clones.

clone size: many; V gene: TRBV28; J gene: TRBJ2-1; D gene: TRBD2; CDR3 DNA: TGTGCCAGCAGTTTTGGGCTAGCGGGAGGTGGTGAGCAGTTCTTC; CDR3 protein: CASSFGLAGGGEQFF
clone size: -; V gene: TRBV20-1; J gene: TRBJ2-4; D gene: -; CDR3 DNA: TGCAGTGCTAGAGAGGCCCTAGCCAAAAACATTCAGTACTTC; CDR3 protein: CSAREALAKNIQYF
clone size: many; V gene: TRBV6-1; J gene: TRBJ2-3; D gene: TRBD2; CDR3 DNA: TGTGCCAGCAGGGGGCTAGCGGGACTAAGCACAGATACGCAGTATTTT; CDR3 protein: CASRGLAGLSTDTQYF
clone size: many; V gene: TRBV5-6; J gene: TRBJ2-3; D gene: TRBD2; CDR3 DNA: TGTGCCAGCAGCTCAACTAGCGGGAGGGCCCCTAGATTCACAGATACGCAGTATTTT; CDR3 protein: CASSSTSGRAPRFTDTQYF
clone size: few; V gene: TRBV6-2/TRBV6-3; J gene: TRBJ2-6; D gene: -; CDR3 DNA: TGTGCCAGCAGTGCAGACAGATCTCGATTTTATTCTGGGGCCAACGTCCTGACTTTC; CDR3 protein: CASSADRSRFYSGANVLTF
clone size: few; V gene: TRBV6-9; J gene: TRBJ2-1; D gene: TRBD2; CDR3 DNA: TGTGCCAGCAGGTATAGCGGGAGCTCCTACAATGAGCAGTTCTTC; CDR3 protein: CASRYSGSSYNEQFF
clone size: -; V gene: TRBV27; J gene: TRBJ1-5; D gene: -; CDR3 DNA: TGTGCCAGCAGACTTGGGGCCAGTCTTAATCAGCCCCAGCATTTT; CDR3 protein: CASRLGASLNQPQHF
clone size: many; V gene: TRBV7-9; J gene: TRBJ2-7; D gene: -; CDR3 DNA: TGTGCCAGCAGCTTAGTTCCTAGCTCATACTCCGAGCAGTACTTC; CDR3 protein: CASSLVPSSYSEQYF
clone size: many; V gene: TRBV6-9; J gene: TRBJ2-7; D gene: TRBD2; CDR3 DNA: TGCGCCAGCAGCTATAGCGGGAGCTCCTACGAGCAGTACTTC; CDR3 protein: CASSYSGSSYEQYF
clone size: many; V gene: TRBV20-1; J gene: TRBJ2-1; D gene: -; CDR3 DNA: TGCAGTGCTAGAGTCTATATAGGCAGGGTAACCTACAATGAGCAGTTCTTC; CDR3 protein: CSARVYIGRVTYNEQFF
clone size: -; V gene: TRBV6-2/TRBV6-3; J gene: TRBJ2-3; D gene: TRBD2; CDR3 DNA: TGTGCCAGCAGTTATCTAAAACTAGCGGGGGATACGCAGTATTTT; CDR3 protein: CASSYLKLAGDTQYF
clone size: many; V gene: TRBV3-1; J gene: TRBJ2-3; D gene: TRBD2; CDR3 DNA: TGTGCCAGCAGCCCCGGACTAGCGGGGTACACAGATACGCAGTATTTT; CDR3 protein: CASSPGLAGYTDTQYF
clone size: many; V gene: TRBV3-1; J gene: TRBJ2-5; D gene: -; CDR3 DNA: TGTGCCAGCAGCCAAGGGGTGTGGCCGTACCAAGAGACCCAGTACTTC; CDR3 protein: CASSQGVWPYQETQYF
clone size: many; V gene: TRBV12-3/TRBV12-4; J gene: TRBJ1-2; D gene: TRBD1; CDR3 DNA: TGTGCCAGCAGTCCCCACACCGGGACAGGGAGGAATGGCTACACCTTC; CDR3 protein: CASSPHTGTGRNGYTF
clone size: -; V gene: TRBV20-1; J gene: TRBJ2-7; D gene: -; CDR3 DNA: TGCAGTAGGGGGGGGCGCAGCTCCTACGAGCAGTACTTC; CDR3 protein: CSRGGRSSYEQYF
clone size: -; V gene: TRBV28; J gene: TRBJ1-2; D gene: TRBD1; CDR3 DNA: TGTGCCAGCAGCACTCCGGGACAGGGTGTCTATGGCTACACCTTC; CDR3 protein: CASSTPGQGVYGYTF
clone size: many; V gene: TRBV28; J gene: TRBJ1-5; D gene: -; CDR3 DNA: TGTGCCAGCAGTTCGGTGGGTCAGCCCCAGCATTTT; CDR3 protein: CASSSVGQPQHF
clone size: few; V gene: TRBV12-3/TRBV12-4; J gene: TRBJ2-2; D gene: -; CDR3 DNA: TGTGCCAGCAAATTTGGTTGGAGTATGGACACCGGGGAGCTGTTTTTT; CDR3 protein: CASKFGWSMDTGELFF
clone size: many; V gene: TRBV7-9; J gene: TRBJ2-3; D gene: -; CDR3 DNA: TGTGCCAGCAGCTTAGCTCTCCATGGCACAGATACGCAGTATTTT; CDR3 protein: CASSLALHGTDTQYF
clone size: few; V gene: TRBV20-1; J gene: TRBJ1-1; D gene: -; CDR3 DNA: TGCAGTGCTAGAACCCGATCCACAGGTGAAGCTTTCTTT; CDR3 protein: CSARTRSTGEAFF
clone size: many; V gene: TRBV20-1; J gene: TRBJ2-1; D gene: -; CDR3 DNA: TGCAGTGCTAGAGCCCCCCGGGGACTTTACAATGAGCAGTTCTTC; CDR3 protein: CSARAPRGLYNEQFF
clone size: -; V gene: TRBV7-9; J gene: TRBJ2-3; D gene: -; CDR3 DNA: TGTGCCAGCAATGGGGCAGGGAGCACAGATACGCAGTATTTT; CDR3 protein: CASNGAGSTDTQYF
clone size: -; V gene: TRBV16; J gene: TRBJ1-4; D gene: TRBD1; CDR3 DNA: TGTGCCAGCAGCCAGGGACAGGGCACGCGAAAACTGTTTTTT; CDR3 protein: CASSQGQGTRKLFF
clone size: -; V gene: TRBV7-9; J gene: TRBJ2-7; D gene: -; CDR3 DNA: TGTGCCAGCAGCTTTACAGGGAACTCCTACGAGCAGTACTTC; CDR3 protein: CASSFTGNSYEQYF
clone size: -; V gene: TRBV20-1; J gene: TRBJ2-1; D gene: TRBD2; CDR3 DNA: TGCAGTGCTAGAGACAGCGGGAGCTCCTACAATGAGCAGTTCTTC; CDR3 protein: CSARDSGSSYNEQFF
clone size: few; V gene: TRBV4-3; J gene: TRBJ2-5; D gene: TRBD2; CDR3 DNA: TGCGCCAGCAGCCGAGCCGGGACTACACAAGAGACCCAGTACTTC; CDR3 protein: CASSRAGTTQETQYF
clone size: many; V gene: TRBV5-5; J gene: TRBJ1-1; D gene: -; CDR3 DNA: TGTGCCAGCAGCTTGTCGGGGGGAGGGACTGAAGCTTTCTTT; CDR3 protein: CASSLSGGGTEAFF
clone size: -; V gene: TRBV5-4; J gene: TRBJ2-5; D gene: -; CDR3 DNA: TGTGCCAGCAGCTTGGAACAGATTAAGGAGACCCAGTACTTC; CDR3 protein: CASSLEQIKETQYF
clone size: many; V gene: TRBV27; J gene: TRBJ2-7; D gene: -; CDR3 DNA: TGTGCCAGCAGCTGGTCGTCCCATGCCAACGAGCAGTACTTC; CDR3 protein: CASSWSSHANEQYF
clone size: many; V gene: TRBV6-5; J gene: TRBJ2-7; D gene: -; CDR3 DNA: TGTGCCAGCAGTTACTCGACAAAGCGAGGGGTTCTCTTCTCCTACGAGCAGTACTTC; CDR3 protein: CASSYSTKRGVLFSYEQYF
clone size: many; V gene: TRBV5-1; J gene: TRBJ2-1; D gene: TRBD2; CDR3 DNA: TGTGCCAGCAGCCCAGCGGGAAGCTCCTACAATGAGCAGTTCTTC; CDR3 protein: CASSPAGSSYNEQFF
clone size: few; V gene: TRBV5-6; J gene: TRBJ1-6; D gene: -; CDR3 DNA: TGTGCCAGCAGCCGGAACTATAATTCACCCCTCCACTTT; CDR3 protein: CASSRNYNSPLHF
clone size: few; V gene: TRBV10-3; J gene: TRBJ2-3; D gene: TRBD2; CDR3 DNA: TGTGCCATCACGGCTAGCGGTGCGGATACGCAGTATTTT; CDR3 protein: CAITASGADTQYF
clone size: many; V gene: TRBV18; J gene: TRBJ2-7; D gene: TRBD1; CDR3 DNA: TGTGCCAGCTCACCACCGGGGACAGGTCCCTACGAGCAGTACTTC; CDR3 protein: CASSPPGTGPYEQYF
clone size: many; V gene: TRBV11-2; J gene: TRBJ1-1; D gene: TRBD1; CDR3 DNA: TGTGCCAGCAGCTTAGGCTCGACAGGGGTAGGGGACACTGAAGCTTTCTTT; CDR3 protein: CASSLGSTGVGDTEAFF
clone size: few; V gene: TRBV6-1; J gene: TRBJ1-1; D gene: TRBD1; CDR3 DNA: TGTGCCAGCAAAACTGCCGGGACAGTGAACACTGAAGCTTTCTTT; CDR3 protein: CASKTAGTVNTEAFF